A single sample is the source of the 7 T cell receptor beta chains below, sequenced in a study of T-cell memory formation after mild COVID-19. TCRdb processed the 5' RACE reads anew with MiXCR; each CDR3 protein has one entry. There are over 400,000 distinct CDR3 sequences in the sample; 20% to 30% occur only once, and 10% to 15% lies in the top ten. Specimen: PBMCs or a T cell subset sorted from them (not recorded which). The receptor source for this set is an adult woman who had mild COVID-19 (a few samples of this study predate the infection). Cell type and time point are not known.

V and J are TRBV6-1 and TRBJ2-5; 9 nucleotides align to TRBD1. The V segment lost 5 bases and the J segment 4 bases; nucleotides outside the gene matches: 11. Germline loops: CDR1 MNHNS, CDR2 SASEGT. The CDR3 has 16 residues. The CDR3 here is CASSTASGTGRETQYF. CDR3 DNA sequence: TGTGCCAGCAGTACCGCATCCGGGACAGGGCGAGAGACCCAGTACTTC.

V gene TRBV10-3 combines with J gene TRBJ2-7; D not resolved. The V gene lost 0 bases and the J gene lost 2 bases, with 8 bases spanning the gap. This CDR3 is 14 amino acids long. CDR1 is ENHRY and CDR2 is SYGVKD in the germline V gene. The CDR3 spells CAISESLQPYEQYF. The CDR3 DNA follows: TGTGCCATCAGTGAGTCCTTGCAGCCCTACGAGCAGTACTTC.

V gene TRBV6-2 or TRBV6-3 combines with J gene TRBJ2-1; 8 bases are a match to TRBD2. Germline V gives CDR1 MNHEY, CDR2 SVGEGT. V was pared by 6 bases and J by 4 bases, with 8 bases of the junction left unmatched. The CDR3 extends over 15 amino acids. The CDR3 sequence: CASSRVRLAYNEQFF. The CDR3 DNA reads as TGTGCCAGCAGCCGCGTAAGACTAGCGTACAATGAGCAGTTCTTC.

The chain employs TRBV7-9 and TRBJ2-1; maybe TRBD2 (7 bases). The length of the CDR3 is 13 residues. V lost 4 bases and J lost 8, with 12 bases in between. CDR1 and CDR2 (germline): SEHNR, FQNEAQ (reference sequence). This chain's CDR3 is CASSWGRGDEQFF. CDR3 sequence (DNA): TGTGCCAGCAGCTGGGGGAGGGGGGATGAGCAGTTCTTC.

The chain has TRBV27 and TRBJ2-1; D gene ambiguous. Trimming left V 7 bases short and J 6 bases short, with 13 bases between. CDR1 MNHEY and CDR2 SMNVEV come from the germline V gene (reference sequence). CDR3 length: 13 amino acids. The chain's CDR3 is CASKLNWANEQFF. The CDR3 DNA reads TGTGCCAGCAAGTTAAACTGGGCCAATGAGCAGTTCTTC.

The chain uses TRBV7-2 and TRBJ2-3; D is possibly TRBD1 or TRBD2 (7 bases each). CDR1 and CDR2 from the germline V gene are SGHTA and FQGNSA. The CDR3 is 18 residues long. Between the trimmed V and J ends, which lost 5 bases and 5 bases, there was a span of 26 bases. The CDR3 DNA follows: TGTGCCAGCAGCCCCCGACAGGGAATAGGCGGGAGAGAAGATACGCAGTATTTT. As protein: CASSPRQGIGGREDTQYF.

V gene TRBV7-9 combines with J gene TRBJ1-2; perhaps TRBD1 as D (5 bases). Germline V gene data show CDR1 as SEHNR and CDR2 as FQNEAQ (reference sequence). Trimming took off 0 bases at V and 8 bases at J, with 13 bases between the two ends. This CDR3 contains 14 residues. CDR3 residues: CASSLARGDSGYTF. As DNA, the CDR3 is TGTGCCAGCAGCTTAGCTCGGGGCGACAGCGGCTACACCTTC.